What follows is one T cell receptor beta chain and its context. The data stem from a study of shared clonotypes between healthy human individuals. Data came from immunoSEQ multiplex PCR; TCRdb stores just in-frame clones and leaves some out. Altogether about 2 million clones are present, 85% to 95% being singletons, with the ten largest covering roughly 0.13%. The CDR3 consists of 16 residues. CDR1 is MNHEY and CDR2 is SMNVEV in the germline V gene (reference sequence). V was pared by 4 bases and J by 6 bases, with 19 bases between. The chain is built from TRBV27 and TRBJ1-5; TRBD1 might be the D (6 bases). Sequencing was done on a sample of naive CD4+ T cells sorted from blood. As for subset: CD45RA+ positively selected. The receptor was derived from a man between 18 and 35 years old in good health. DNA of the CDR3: TGTGCCAGCAGTTCGGGTCTTAGGGGGGTAGGTCAGCCCCAGCATTTT. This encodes CASSSGLRGVGQPQHF.